Given below is one T cell receptor (beta chain) in context. Its antigen is not identified. The data were taken from a study of spatial heterogeneity in lung cancer. MiXCR, run by TCRdb on the 5' RACE reads, gives a single entry per CDR3 protein. This table holds fewer than 20,000 distinct CDR3 sequences, under 7.5% found once. The time point was: sample taken at primary tumor resection. The study sequenced unsorted whole RNA from tumor, nontumor lung or frozen PBMC. CDR1 is LGHNA, CDR2 YSLEER, per germline. The CDR3 is made up of 15 amino acids. Trimming stripped 4 bases from V and 1 base from J, with 11 bases between. Findings of the study overall: It was found that expanded intratumoral alpha and beta TCR counts tracked tumor mutation counts. Ubiquitous and regional nonsynonymous mutations were tracked by counts of ubiquitous and regional expanded TCRs, respectively.

This receptor was obtained from a female donor with early-stage non-small cell lung cancer. Sequenced here: lung tumor tissue, sampled at surgery. V usage is TRBV4-3 and J usage is TRBJ2-1; D is unclear. CDR3 sequence (DNA): TGCGCCAGCAGCCTAGCCCTCGTTTCCTACAATGAGCAGTTCTTC. Translated: CASSLALVSYNEQFF.